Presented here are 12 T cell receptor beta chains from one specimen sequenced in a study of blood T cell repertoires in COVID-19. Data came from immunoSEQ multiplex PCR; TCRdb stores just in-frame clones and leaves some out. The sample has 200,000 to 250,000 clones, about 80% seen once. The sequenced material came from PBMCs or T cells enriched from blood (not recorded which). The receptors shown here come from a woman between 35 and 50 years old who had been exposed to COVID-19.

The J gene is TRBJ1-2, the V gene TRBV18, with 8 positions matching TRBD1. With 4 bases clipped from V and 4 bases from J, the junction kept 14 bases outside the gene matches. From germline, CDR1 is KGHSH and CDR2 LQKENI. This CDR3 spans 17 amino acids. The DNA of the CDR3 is TGTGCCAGCTCACGTGGAGGGACAGGCGACTTAAGCTATGGCTACACCTTC. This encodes CASSRGGTGDLSYGYTF.

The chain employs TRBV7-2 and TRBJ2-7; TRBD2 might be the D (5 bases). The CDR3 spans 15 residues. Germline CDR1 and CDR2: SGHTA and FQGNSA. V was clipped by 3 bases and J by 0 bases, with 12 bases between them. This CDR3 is CASSLGRTSSYEQYF. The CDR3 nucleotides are TGTGCCAGCAGCTTGGGCCGGACTTCCTCCTACGAGCAGTACTTC.

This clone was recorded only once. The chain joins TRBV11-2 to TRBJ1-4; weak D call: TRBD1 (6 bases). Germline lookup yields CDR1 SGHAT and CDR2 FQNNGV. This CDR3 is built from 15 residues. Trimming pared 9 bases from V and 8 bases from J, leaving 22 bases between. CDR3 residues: CASSRETEGDEKLFF. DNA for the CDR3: TGTGCCAGTAGCCGAGAGACCGAGGGGGACGAAAAACTGTTTTTT.

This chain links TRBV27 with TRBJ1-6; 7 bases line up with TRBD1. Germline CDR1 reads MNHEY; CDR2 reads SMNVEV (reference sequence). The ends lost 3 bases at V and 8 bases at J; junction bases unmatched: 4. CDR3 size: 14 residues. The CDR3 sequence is CASSFSRGDSPLHF. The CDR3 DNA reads TGTGCCAGCAGTTTCAGCAGGGGGGATTCACCCCTCCACTTT.

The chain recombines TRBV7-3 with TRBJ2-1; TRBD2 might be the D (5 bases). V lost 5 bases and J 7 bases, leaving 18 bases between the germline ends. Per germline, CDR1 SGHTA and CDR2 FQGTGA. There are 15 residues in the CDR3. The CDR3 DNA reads TGTGCCAGCAGCCCGTCCTTACTAGATGGGAATGAGCAGTTCTTC. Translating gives CASSPSLLDGNEQFF.

CDR3 nucleotides: TGTGCCAGCAGCGGCCGGACAGGGGTAGAGGAAGCTTTCTTT. It specifies CASSGRTGVEEAFF. The chain joins TRBV7-2 to TRBJ1-1; the match to TRBD1 covers 9 bases. Looked up from germline, CDR1 is SGHTA and CDR2 is FQGNSA. Trimming cost V 5 bases and J 8 bases; bases outside gene matches: 9. The CDR3 has 14 residues.

CDR3 nucleotides: TGTGCCAGCAGTGGAATAGGGGAGGCGGGCGATGAGCAGTTCTTC. It codes for CASSGIGEAGDEQFF. The V and J genes are TRBV2 and TRBJ2-1; TRBD2 might be the D (6 bases). Trimming removed 4 bases at V and 8 bases at J, with 18 bases between. Germline CDR1 SNHLY, CDR2 FYNNEI. The length of the CDR3 is 15 residues.

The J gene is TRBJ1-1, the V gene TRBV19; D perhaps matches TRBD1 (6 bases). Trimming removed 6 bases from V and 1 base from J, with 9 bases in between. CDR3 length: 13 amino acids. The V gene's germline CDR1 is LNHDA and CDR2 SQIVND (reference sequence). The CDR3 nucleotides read TGTGCCAGTAGGGACAGATCGAACACTGAAGCTTTCTTT. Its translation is CASRDRSNTEAFF.

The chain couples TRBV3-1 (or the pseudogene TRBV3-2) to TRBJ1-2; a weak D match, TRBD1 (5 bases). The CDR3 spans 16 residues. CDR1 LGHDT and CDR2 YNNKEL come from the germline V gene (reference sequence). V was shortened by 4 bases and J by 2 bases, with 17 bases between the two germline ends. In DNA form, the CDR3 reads TGTGCCAGCAGCCGCAAATCTCCGGGGGGAAACTATGGCTACACCTTC. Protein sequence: CASSRKSPGGNYGYTF.

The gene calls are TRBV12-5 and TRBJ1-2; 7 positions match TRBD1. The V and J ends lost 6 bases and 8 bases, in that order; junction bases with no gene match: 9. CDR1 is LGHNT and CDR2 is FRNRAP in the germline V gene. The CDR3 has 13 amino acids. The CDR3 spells CASGPDRVKGYTF. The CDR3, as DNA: TGTGCTAGTGGCCCTGACAGGGTCAAAGGCTACACCTTC. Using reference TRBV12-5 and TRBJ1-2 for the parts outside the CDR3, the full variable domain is DARVTQTPRHKVTEMGQEVTMRCQPILGHNTVFWYRQTMMQGLELLAYFRNRAPLDDSGMPKDRFSAEMPDATLATLKIQPSEPRDSAVYFCASGPDRVKGYTFGSGTRLTVV.

The CDR3 DNA reads TGTGCCAGCAGGAGACAGGAAAGCAATCAGCCCCAGCATTTT. Residues: CASRRQESNQPQHF. This sequence joins TRBV2 and TRBJ1-5; D is possibly TRBD1 (6 bases). The V end lost 6 bases, the J end lost 1 base, and 10 bases lay between the germline ends. The V gene's germline CDR1 is SNHLY and CDR2 FYNNEI. The CDR3 runs 14 residues.

CDR3 residues: CASSGGSYNEQFF. The CDR3 nucleotides are TGTGCCAGCAGCGGCGGCTCCTACAATGAGCAGTTCTTC. This chain links TRBV6-5 with TRBJ2-1; D remains ambiguous. V was trimmed by 6 bases and J by 0 bases, leaving 6 bases between them. CDR3 length: 13 amino acids. Germline V gene sequence: CDR1 MNHEY, CDR2 SVGAGI.